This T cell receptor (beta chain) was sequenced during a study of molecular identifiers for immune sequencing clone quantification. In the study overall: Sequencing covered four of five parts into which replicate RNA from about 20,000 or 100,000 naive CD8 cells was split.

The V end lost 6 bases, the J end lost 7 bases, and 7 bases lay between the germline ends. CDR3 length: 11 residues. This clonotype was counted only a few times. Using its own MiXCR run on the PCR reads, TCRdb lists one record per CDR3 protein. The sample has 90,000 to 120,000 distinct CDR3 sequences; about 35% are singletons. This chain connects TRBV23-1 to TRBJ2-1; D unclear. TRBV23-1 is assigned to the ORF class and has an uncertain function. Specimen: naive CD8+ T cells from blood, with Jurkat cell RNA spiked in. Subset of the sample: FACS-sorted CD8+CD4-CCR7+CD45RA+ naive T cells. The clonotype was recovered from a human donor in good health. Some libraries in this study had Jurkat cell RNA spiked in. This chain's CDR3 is CASSLRNEQFF. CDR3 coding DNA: TGCGCCAGCAGCCTTAGGAATGAGCAGTTCTTC.